This T cell receptor (beta chain) was found in a study of blood T cell repertoires in COVID-19. CDR3 length: 12 amino acids. CDR1 and CDR2 (germline): MGHDK, SYGVNS. The trim removed 6 bases at V and 6 bases at J, leaving 2 bases unmatched. Under the authors' procedure: Nucleated cell counts were estimated from reference gene primer amplification. Produced via immunoSEQ multiplex PCR; TCRdb's table is partial and in-frame only. The DNA was the basis for D and trimming; V, J and clone size are from that table. The profile covers approximately 70,000 clones, with around 74% appearing a single time and under 15% taken by the ten largest.

Sequenced sample: peripheral blood. This receptor was obtained from a man in his sixties with COVID-19, enrolled during active disease. The chain combines TRBV25-1 with TRBJ1-5, with TRBD1 matching over 7 bases. CDR3: CASRGGGQPQHF. The CDR3 nucleotides are TGTGCCAGCAGAGGGGGCGGTCAGCCCCAGCATTTT.